Included here is one T cell receptor (beta chain) sequence, with context. Its antigen is not identified. The sample originates from a study of cytomegalovirus exposure and HLA in healthy donors. Study-level points and caveats: A later analysis found common viral pathogens apparently linked to several of the most significant clusters.

A multiplex PCR was run with 60 Vbeta primers and 13 Jbeta primers. Produced via immunoSEQ multiplex PCR; TCRdb's table is partial and in-frame only. This table holds 160,000 or so clones, 78% found once. The CDR3 has 16 amino acids. V shed 4 bases, J shed 1 base, and the junction held 5 bases outside the gene matches. The germline CDR1 and CDR2 sequences are MNHNS and SASEGT. The sequenced sample was PBMCs. The chain links TRBV6-1 to TRBJ1-1; 11 bases fit TRBD1. The receptor's source is a male donor in good health and CMV-seronegative. CDR3 DNA sequence: TGTGCCAGCAGTGCGGACAGGGGGCGCGGGAACACTGAAGCTTTCTTT. Translated: CASSADRGRGNTEAFF.